This T cell receptor beta chain derives from a study of beta chain features in type 1 diabetes. The authors reverse transcribed all of the isolated RNA, so sequencing captured expressed TCRB transcripts. Method: immunoSEQ multiplex PCR; TCRdb's copy keeps in-frame clones and lacks some. The data hold some 150,000 clones, with approximately 10% observed a single time. The ends were cut back, 3 bases at V and 7 bases at J, with 10 bases in the middle. CDR3 length equals 12 residues. Germline V gene sequence: CDR1 SEHNR, CDR2 FQNEAQ (reference sequence). The rearrangement links TRBV7-9 to TRBJ2-7, with a possible D match to TRBD1 (5 bases). Sequencing was carried out using central memory CD4+ T cells from blood. The origin of this receptor is a man aged 18 to 35 in good health. The CDR3 here is CASSLDAGEQYF. As DNA, the CDR3 is TGTGCCAGCAGCTTGGACGCAGGGGAGCAGTACTTC.